The 5 T cell receptor beta chains below were found in one sample sequenced in a study of beta chain features in type 1 diabetes. Every isolated RNA sample was fully reverse transcribed, so sequencing captured expressed TCRB transcripts. Some clones are missing from TCRdb's copy, which holds only in-frame ones; the method was immunoSEQ multiplex PCR. The repertoire consists of around 650,000 clones, with 9.5% to 15% occurring once and the leading ten covering more than 0.095%. Study conclusions and caveats: Moderate but significant shortening of TCRB CDR3s was recorded in all four CD4+ subsets from Type 1 diabetes patients.

Their specific antigens are unknown. The sequenced sample was naive CD4+ T cells from blood. These receptors were obtained from a man aged 30 to 45 with type 1 diabetes.

This chain links TRBV9 with TRBJ2-1; perhaps TRBD1 as D (6 bases). The length of the CDR3 is 19 residues. Germline V lookup: CDR1 SGDLS, CDR2 YYNGEE. V was clipped by 1 base and J by 0 bases, with 20 bases between them. CDR3 sequence (DNA): TGTGCCAGCAGCGTATCAGGGGACGGTTTCGGCAGCTCCTACAATGAGCAGTTCTTC. Translation gives CASSVSGDGFGSSYNEQFF.

The V gene is TRBV30, the J gene TRBJ1-2, with D possibly matching TRBD1 (5 bases). V lost 2 bases and J 2 bases, leaving 12 bases between the germline ends. This CDR3 is 14 amino acids long. Germline CDR1 and CDR2: GTSNPN and SVGIG (reference sequence). CDR3 region: CAWSWGETNYGYTF. The CDR3, as DNA: TGTGCCTGGAGTTGGGGGGAAACGAACTATGGCTACACCTTC.

The J gene is TRBJ1-1, the V gene TRBV10-3; no firm D call. The ends were cut back, 0 bases at V and 6 bases at J, with 20 bases in the middle. The CDR3 contains 17 residues. Germline V gene sequence: CDR1 ENHRY, CDR2 SYGVKD. CDR3 sequence: CAISESNFRVGGSEAFF. In DNA, the CDR3 is TGTGCCATCAGTGAGTCGAATTTTCGAGTCGGAGGGTCTGAAGCTTTCTTT.

This clone is a singleton in its sample. This sequence joins TRBV19 and TRBJ2-1; no firm D call. V was trimmed by 7 bases and J by 11 bases, leaving 27 bases between them. Germline V gene data show CDR1 as LNHDA and CDR2 as SQIVND (reference sequence). The CDR3 extends over 16 amino acids. In nucleotides, the CDR3 is TGTGCCAGTACCACCTTGGCCCCGACGATGACAATGAAGCAGTTCTTC. Residues: CASTTLAPTMTMKQFF.

The V call is TRBV11-2, the J call TRBJ2-1; TRBD2 agrees at 7 bases. Germline CDR1 is SGHAT and CDR2 is FQNNGV. This CDR3 has 14 residues. V was clipped by 0 bases and J by 12 bases; unmatched bases: 8. The CDR3 here is CASSLDWKGGGQFF. The DNA for the CDR3 is TGTGCCAGCAGCTTAGATTGGAAGGGCGGGGGGCAGTTCTTC.